The 23 T cell receptor beta chains in this list originate from one sample, sequenced in a study of neurological immune-mediated disorders. TCRdb ran MiXCR on the 5' RACE reads and lists one entry per CDR3 protein. The table lists tens of thousands of distinct CDR3 sequences, 13% to 15% of them singletons. The sample comprised PBMCs. The receptors here all came from a woman aged 45-59 years in good health.

This rearrangement joins TRBV19 to TRBJ2-1; possible D gene TRBD2, 6 bases. The CDR3 has 14 residues. With 5 bases removed from V and 8 bases from J, the gap between germline ends came to 16 bases. Germline V lookup: CDR1 LNHDA, CDR2 SQIVND (reference sequence). The CDR3 DNA reads TGTGCCAGTAGTTCGCAGGGAGGTTTCGATGAGCAGTTCTTC. It codes for CASSSQGGFDEQFF.

This clonotype appeared many times. This rearrangement joins TRBV3-1 to TRBJ2-4, with 7 bases identical to TRBD2. CDR1 is LGHDT, CDR2 YNNKEL, per germline (reference sequence). The CDR3 is 18 amino acids. The J segment lost 2 bases and the V segment lost 0 bases, leaving 10 bases of the junction unmatched. The CDR3 nucleotides read TGTGCCAGCAGCCAAGACTTTACCGGGGGGATAACCAAAAACATTCAGTACTTC. Translating it yields CASSQDFTGGITKNIQYF.

This clonotype was seen repeatedly, ten times or more. V usage is TRBV11-2 and J usage is TRBJ2-2; D call uncertain. The germline CDR1 and CDR2 sequences are SGHAT and FQNNGV. Trimming cost V 4 bases and J 0 bases, with 9 bases left between them. The CDR3 length is 15 residues. For the CDR3, the DNA is TGTGCCAGCAGCTCGGACGGAGCGAACACCGGGGAGCTGTTTTTT. Encoded protein: CASSSDGANTGELFF. Filled out from reference TRBV11-2 and TRBJ2-2, the complete variable domain reads EAGVAQSPRYKIIEKRQSVAFWCNPISGHATLYWYQQILGQGPKLLIQFQNNGVVDDSQLPKDRFSAERLKGVDSTLKIQPAKLEDSAVYLCASSSDGANTGELFFGEGSRLTVL.

This clonotype was seen repeatedly, ten times or more. V is TRBV14 and J is TRBJ1-6; no firm D call. This CDR3 has 14 residues. Germline CDR1 is SGHDN and CDR2 is FVKESK. Trimming left V 4 bases short and J 9 bases short, with 13 bases between. CDR3 coding DNA: TGTGCCAGCAGCCCCGCGGCGGGCGGTTCACCCCTCCACTTT. This gives the protein CASSPAAGGSPLHF. Full variable domain (remainder filled in from reference TRBV14 and TRBJ1-6): EAGVTQFPSHSVIEKGQTVTLRCDPISGHDNLYWYRRVMGKEIKFLLHFVKESKQDESGMPNNRFLAERTGGTYSTLKVQPAELEDSGVYFCASSPAAGGSPLHFGNGTRLTVT.

This clonotype has a count of ten or more. This sequence joins TRBV5-1 and TRBJ2-7, with 11 nucleotides matching TRBD2. J gave up 2 bases and V 4 bases, and 5 bases lay outside the gene matches. This CDR3 contains 15 residues. Germline V gives CDR1 SGHRS, CDR2 YFSETQ. The CDR3 sequence is CASSELAGVAYEQYF. CDR3 DNA: TGCGCCAGCAGCGAACTAGCGGGGGTTGCCTACGAGCAGTACTTC.

In this sample, this clonotype turned up many times. The chain combines TRBV2 with TRBJ1-1; the D is unclear. The germline CDR1 and CDR2 sequences are SNHLY and FYNNEI. This CDR3 region has 13 residues. Between the trimmed V and J ends, which lost 8 bases and 4 bases, there was a span of 14 bases. CDR3 in DNA: TGTGCCAGCGGCGGGGAAGGACGCACTGAAGCTTTCTTT. Encoded protein: CASGGEGRTEAFF.

At least ten counts were recorded for this clonotype. The V and J genes are TRBV4-1 and TRBJ2-5; maybe TRBD1 (6 bases). Trimming took off 3 bases at V and 2 bases at J, with 16 bases between the two ends. The germline gives CDR1 MGHRA, CDR2 YSYEKL. This CDR3 region has 16 residues. CDR3 amino acids: CASSQEPGHSQETQYF. CDR3 nucleotides: TGCGCCAGCAGCCAGGAACCGGGACACAGTCAAGAGACCCAGTACTTC.

This clonotype has a single count. The genes are TRBV28 and TRBJ1-6; no reliable D call. The length of the CDR3 is 19 residues. Germline CDR1 and CDR2: MDHEN and SYDVKM. Trimming took off 2 bases at V and 3 bases at J, with 20 bases between the two ends. The CDR3 here is CASSLEEGRRNYYNSPLHF. The CDR3 nucleotides are TGTGCCAGCAGTTTAGAGGAAGGGCGCAGGAACTACTATAATTCACCCCTCCACTTT.

This clonotype was counted many times. The chain links TRBV7-9 to TRBJ2-7, with 8 bases matching TRBD2. Germline V lookup: CDR1 SEHNR, CDR2 FQNEAQ (reference sequence). Trimming took 0 bases from V and 4 from J; bases not matched to a gene: 2. The CDR3 spans 14 residues. The CDR3 sequence is CASSLARGGYEQYF. The CDR3, as DNA: TGTGCCAGCAGCTTAGCTCGCGGGGGGTACGAGCAGTACTTC.

This clonotype was detected many times. This sequence joins TRBV28 and TRBJ2-5; perhaps D is TRBD1 or TRBD2 (5 bases each). V gave up 5 bases and J gave up 5 bases, with 18 bases separating them. Germline values: CDR1 MDHEN, CDR2 SYDVKM. CDR3 size: 15 residues. For the CDR3, the DNA is TGTGCCAGCAGTCCTCCAGGGAGCTGGGGGGAGACCCAGTACTTC. Translated: CASSPPGSWGETQYF.

This clonotype was seen many times. V and J are TRBV5-1 and TRBJ2-2; D ambiguous. The V end was cut by 5 bases, the J end by 2 bases, with 10 bases between. Germline V gene data show CDR1 as SGHRS and CDR2 as YFSETQ. CDR3 length equals 14 residues. The CDR3 region is CASRPRINTGELFF. DNA for the CDR3: TGCGCCAGCAGGCCCAGGATTAACACCGGGGAGCTGTTTTTT.

This clonotype was recorded many times. The chain joins TRBV6-6 to TRBJ2-5, with D perhaps assigned TRBD1 or TRBD2 (5 bases each). CDR1 MNHNY and CDR2 SVGAGI come from the germline V gene (reference sequence). Trimming shortened V by 5 bases and J by 2 bases, and 18 bases separated the two germline ends. CDR3 length: 16 amino acids. The CDR3 protein is CASSKPRGGIQETQYF. The DNA of the CDR3 is TGTGCCAGCAGTAAACCCCGGGGCGGTATACAAGAGACCCAGTACTTC.

This clonotype appeared many times. The V gene is TRBV6-5, the J gene TRBJ2-7, with TRBD1 matching over 7 bases. The CDR3 contains 15 residues. Unmatched junction bases numbered 11, after V lost 5 bases and J lost 4 bases. CDR1 and CDR2 from the germline V gene are MNHEY and SVGAGI. In nucleotides, the CDR3 is TGTGCCAGCAGTCCCTCCCGAGGACAGGTGTACGAGCAGTACTTC. Translated: CASSPSRGQVYEQYF.

This clonotype occurred many times. This chain links TRBV28 with TRBJ2-5; D is ambiguous. Trimming removed 7 bases at V and 5 bases at J, with 20 bases between. Per the germline V gene, CDR1 is MDHEN and CDR2 is SYDVKM. The CDR3 loop spans 15 amino acids. The CDR3 protein is CASTQPAPPPETQYF. The CDR3 DNA sequence: TGTGCCAGCACCCAACCGGCCCCACCCCCGGAGACCCAGTACTTC.

The rearrangement links TRBV5-1 to TRBJ2-3; 13 bases match TRBD2. Germline trimming cut 4 bases from V and 2 bases from J; bases unmatched to any gene: 4. Germline V lookup: CDR1 SGHRS, CDR2 YFSETQ. The CDR3 runs 16 residues. CDR3 in DNA: TGCGCCAGCAGCCCAGGACTAGCGGGGGTCACAGATACGCAGTATTTT. This gives the protein CASSPGLAGVTDTQYF.

This clonotype occurred many times. V usage is TRBV7-9 and J usage is TRBJ2-7, with 8 nucleotides matching TRBD1. Germline V CDR1 and CDR2: SEHNR, FQNEAQ (reference sequence). V dropped 1 base and J dropped 0; count of bases not matched to a gene: 5. CDR3 length equals 16 residues. In nucleotides, the CDR3 is TGTGCCAGCAGCTTAGTTGTTACAGGGGGCTCCTACGAGCAGTACTTC. Translating it yields CASSLVVTGGSYEQYF.

This clonotype has ten or more counts. The CDR3 sequence is CASSLEPLAGELFF. As DNA, the CDR3 is TGTGCCAGCAGCTTAGAACCCCTAGCCGGGGAGCTGTTTTTT. The V gene is TRBV7-6, the J gene TRBJ2-2; D call uncertain. The CDR3 runs to 14 residues. V gave up 1 base and J gave up 6 bases, with 9 bases separating them. Germline V lookup: CDR1 SGHVS, CDR2 FNYEAQ.

This clonotype was counted many times. The V and J genes are TRBV18 and TRBJ2-6, with 9 bases that match TRBD1. The CDR3 spans 16 residues. V shed 8 bases and J 1 base; nucleotides not matched to a gene: 6. Germline CDR1 and CDR2: KGHSH and LQKENI. DNA for the CDR3: TGTGCCAGCCCGGGACAGGGAGATTCTGGGGCCAACGTCCTGACTTTC. It translates to CASPGQGDSGANVLTF.

This clonotype was detected many times. The chain carries TRBV6-6 and TRBJ1-1; a possible D gene is TRBD1 (5 bases). CDR1 MNHNY and CDR2 SVGAGI come from the germline V gene (reference sequence). The V end lost 2 bases, the J end lost 5 bases, and 12 bases lay between the germline ends. The CDR3 totals 14 residues. CDR3 loop: CASSYTGVGTEAFF. In nucleotides, the CDR3 is TGTGCCAGCAGTTACACAGGAGTGGGGACTGAAGCTTTCTTT.

This clonotype was detected ten times or more. One junction end disagrees with the germline gene, perhaps due to a read error. This chain joins TRBV7-7 and TRBJ2-3; the D is unclear. Looked up from germline, CDR1 is SSHAT and CDR2 is FNYEAQ (reference sequence). This CDR3 is 13 amino acids long. The CDR3 loop reads CASSLGLTDTQYF. DNA of the CDR3: TGTGCTAGCAGCTTAGGTCTCACAGATACGCAGTATTTT. The full variable domain, its missing parts supplied by reference TRBV7-7 and TRBJ2-3, is GAGVSQSPRYKVTKRGQDVTLRCDPISSHATLYWYQQALGQGPEFLTYFNYEAQPDKSGLPSDRFSAERPEGSISTLTIQRTEQRDSAMYRCASSLGLTDTQYFGPGTRLTVL.

As for this clonotype: The DNA is left out, because the CDR3 cannot be placed on it with certainty; the CDR3 is given as TCRdb lists it. The rearrangement uses TRBV2 and TRBJ2-5; TRBD2 is taken as the D call from the table, unchecked against the DNA. In germline, CDR1 is SNHLY, CDR2 FYNNEI. The length of the CDR3 is 21 amino acids, counting both ends. Here the CDR3 reads CASSIYLCSVGTSGLQETQYF.

This clonotype was seen ten or more times. The gene calls are TRBV12-3 or TRBV12-4 and TRBJ2-5; D is unclear. The V end lost 3 bases, the J end lost 7 bases, and 6 bases lay between the germline ends. CDR3 size: 11 residues. Written as DNA, the CDR3 is TGTGCCAGCAGTTTTACAACGACCCAGTACTTC. Protein sequence: CASSFTTTQYF.

The chain has TRBV7-9 and TRBJ2-5; D call uncertain. Trimming left V 1 base short and J 1 base short, with 13 bases between. The CDR3 has 16 residues. Germline CDR1 is SEHNR and CDR2 is FQNEAQ (reference sequence). The CDR3: CASSLGYRDIQETQYF. DNA of the CDR3: TGTGCCAGCAGCTTAGGTTACCGAGACATCCAAGAGACCCAGTACTTC.